This TCR beta chain comes out of a study of naive and memory T cell subsets. This clonotype was counted between two and nine times. Alpha and beta libraries were amplified separately from the second PCR onward. Four subsets defined by CD45RA and CD27 were sorted after CD3, CD4, CD8 and live/dead staining. This CDR3 has 16 amino acids. V was trimmed by 0 bases and J by 2 bases, leaving 12 bases between them. Germline CDR1 is SGHRS and CDR2 is YFSETQ. Two oligonucleotides, mixed equimolar, formed the beta constant-region primer covering TRBC1 and TRBC2. Nested alpha and beta constant-region primers with the SP2 primer drove four PCR rounds on ligated cDNA. One entry per CDR3 protein results from TCRdb running MiXCR on the UMI-ligation and nested PCR reads. The sample lists some 150,000 distinct CDR3 sequences; 15% to 20% were seen once.

This chain connects TRBV5-1 to TRBJ2-1; tentative D call: TRBD2 (6 bases). Sequencing used naive CD4+ T cells from blood. The source of this sequence is a human donor in good health. The CDR3 DNA reads TGCGCCAGCAGCTTGGTGGAGGGCCTAGCCTACAATGAGCAGTTCTTC. As protein: CASSLVEGLAYNEQFF.